This record concerns one TCR beta chain sequence. This record belongs to a study of blood T cell repertoires in COVID-19. This CDR3 contains 13 residues. V dropped 0 bases and J dropped 5 bases, with 6 bases sitting between them. Germline V gene data show CDR1 as LNHDA and CDR2 as SQIVND (reference sequence). Authors' processing steps: Reference gene primers were amplified, and this amplification served to estimate nucleated cell counts. Repertoires were generated with immunoSEQ multiplex PCR, while TCRdb's copy carries only in-frame clones and drops some. That table supplies the V and J calls and clone size; D and trimming were determined from the DNA. This sample has approximately 210,000 clones, with over 75% found just once.

V usage is TRBV19 and J usage is TRBJ2-3, with D tentatively TRBD1 (5 bases). The receptor comes from a man aged 40-55 years with active or convalescent COVID-19. Sequencing was performed on peripheral blood. The CDR3 DNA follows: TGTGCCAGTAGTATAGATCAGGGAGATACGCAGTATTTT. It specifies CASSIDQGDTQYF. Full variable domain (rest looked up from reference TRBV19 and TRBJ2-3): DGGITQSPKYLFRKEGQNVTLSCEQNLNHDAMYWYRQDPGQGLRLIYYSQIVNDFQKGDIAEGYSVSREKKESFPLTVTSAQKNPTAFYLCASSIDQGDTQYFGPGTRLTVL.